One sample yielded the 6 T cell receptor beta chains listed below, sequenced in a study of graft-versus-host responses after intestinal transplantation. Sequencing used immunoSEQ multiplex PCR; TCRdb keeps in-frame clones, though not all of them. Altogether about 100,000 clones are present, around 90% being singletons, with the ten largest covering under 6.5%. No antigen has been assigned to these receptors. The specimen was unstimulated CD8+ T cells sorted from spleen or lymph node cells, collected before intestinal transplant. The receptors were gathered from a human donor who received an intestinal transplant.

J is TRBJ1-5 and V is TRBV5-6; 7 positions agree with TRBD1. Germline values: CDR1 SGHDT, CDR2 YYEEEE. The CDR3 is 13 amino acids. The J segment lost 7 bases and the V segment lost 4 bases, leaving 5 bases of the junction unmatched. CDR3 amino acids: CASSQGVGQPQHF. The DNA of the CDR3 is TGTGCCAGCAGCCAGGGGGTAGGGCAGCCCCAGCATTTT.

This clone is a singleton in its sample. The V gene is TRBV27, the J gene TRBJ1-1; D uncertain. The CDR3 consists of 13 residues. V lost 3 bases to trimming and J lost 8 bases, with 13 bases between them. Germline CDR1 is MNHEY and CDR2 is SMNVEV (reference sequence). DNA of the CDR3: TGTGCCAGCAGTTTTGCAGGCGCCGACGAAGCTTTCTTT. Translation gives CASSFAGADEAFF.

The gene calls are TRBV2 and TRBJ2-7; D is possibly TRBD2 (6 bases). Trimming stripped 6 bases from V and 6 bases from J, with 18 bases between. The CDR3 extends over 14 amino acids. The V gene's germline CDR1 is SNHLY and CDR2 FYNNEI. As DNA, the CDR3 is TGTGCCAGCAGCCACCGGGACTTCGGTGCCGAGCAGTACTTC. Its translation: CASSHRDFGAEQYF. Combining the CDR3 with reference TRBV2 and TRBJ2-7 gives the whole variable domain EPEVTQTPSHQVTQMGQEVILRCVPISNHLYFYWYRQILGQKVEFLVSFYNNEISEKSEIFDDQFSVERPDGSNFTLKIRSTKLEDSAMYFCASSHRDFGAEQYFGPGTRLTVT.

The V call is TRBV10-3, the J call TRBJ2-5, with 7 bases fitting TRBD2. CDR1 ENHRY and CDR2 SYGVKD come from the germline V gene. V dropped 0 bases and J dropped 1; count of bases not matched to a gene: 2. The CDR3 consists of 15 residues. CDR3 in DNA: TGTGCCATCAGTGAGTCGCGCGGGAGCCAAGAGACCCAGTACTTC. Translation: CAISESRGSQETQYF.

The chain couples TRBV21-1 to TRBJ2-7; the table's D call, TRBD1, has no DNA check behind it. TRBV21-1 is described as a pseudogene. The CDR3 length is 19 residues. CDR3 in DNA: TGTGCCAGCCCCAGAGTTCGGGACAGGGGGCGGAAGTTGTCATCCGAGCAGTACTTC. Amino acids: CASPRVRDRGRKLSSEQYF.

The chain recombines TRBV5-1 with TRBJ2-2; 12 nucleotides align to TRBD2. The J segment lost 5 bases and the V segment lost 4 bases, leaving 12 bases of the junction unmatched. Germline V lookup: CDR1 SGHRS, CDR2 YFSETQ. This CDR3 contains 18 residues. The CDR3 DNA reads as TGCGCCAGCAGCCCACCCCTAGCGGGAGGGCCTAGTACCGGGGAGCTGTTTTTT. It is translated as CASSPPLAGGPSTGELFF.